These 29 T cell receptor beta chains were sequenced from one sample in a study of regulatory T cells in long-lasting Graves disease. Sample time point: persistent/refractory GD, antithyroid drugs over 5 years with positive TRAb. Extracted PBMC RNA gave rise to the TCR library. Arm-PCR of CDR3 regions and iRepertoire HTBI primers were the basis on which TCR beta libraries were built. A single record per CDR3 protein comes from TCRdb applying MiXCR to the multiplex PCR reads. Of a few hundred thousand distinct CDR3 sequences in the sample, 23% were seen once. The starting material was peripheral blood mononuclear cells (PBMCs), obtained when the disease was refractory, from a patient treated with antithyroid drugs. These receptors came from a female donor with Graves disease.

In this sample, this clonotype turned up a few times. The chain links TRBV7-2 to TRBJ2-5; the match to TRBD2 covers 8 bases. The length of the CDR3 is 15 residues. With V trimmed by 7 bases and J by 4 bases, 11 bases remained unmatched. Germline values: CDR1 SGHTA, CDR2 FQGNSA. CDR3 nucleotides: TGTGCCAGCACACGAATAGGGAGCGGGAGAGAGACCCAGTACTTC. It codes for CASTRIGSGRETQYF.

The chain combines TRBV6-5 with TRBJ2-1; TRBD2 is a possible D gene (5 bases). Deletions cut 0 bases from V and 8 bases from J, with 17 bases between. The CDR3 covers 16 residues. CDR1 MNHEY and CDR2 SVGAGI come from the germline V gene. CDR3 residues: CASSYSSGGPKDEQFF. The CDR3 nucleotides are TGTGCCAGCAGTTACTCTTCAGGAGGCCCTAAGGATGAGCAGTTCTTC.

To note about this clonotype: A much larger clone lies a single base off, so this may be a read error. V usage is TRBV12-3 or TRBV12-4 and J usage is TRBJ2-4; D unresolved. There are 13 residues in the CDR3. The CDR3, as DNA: TGTGCCAGCCACTTTGACGGCGAAAACGTTCAGTACTTC. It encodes CASHFDGENVQYF.

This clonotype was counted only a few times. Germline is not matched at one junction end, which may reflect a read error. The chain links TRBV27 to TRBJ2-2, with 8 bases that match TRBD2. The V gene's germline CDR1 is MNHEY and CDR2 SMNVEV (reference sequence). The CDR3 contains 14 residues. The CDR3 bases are TGTGCCAGCAGAATAGCGGGATTGTCCGGGGAGCTGTCTTTT. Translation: CASRIAGLSGELSF.

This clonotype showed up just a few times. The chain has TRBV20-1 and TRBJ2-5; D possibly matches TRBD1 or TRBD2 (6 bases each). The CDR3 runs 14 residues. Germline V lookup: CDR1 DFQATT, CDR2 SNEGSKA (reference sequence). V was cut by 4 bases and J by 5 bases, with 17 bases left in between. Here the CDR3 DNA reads TGCAGTGCTAAACCATCGAGGGGGGTTGAGACCCAGTACTTC. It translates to CSAKPSRGVETQYF.

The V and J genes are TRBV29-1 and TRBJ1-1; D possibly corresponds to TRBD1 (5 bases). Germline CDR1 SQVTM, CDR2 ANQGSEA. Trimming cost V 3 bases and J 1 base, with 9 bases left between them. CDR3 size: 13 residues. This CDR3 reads CSVDGTENTEAFF. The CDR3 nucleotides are TGCAGCGTTGACGGGACCGAGAACACTGAAGCTTTCTTT.

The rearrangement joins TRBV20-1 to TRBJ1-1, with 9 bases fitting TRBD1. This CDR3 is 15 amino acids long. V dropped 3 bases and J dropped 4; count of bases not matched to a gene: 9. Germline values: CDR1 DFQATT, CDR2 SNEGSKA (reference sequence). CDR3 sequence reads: CSARDSGTGSTEAFF. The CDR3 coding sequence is TGCAGTGCTAGGGATTCCGGGACAGGGAGCACTGAAGCTTTCTTT.

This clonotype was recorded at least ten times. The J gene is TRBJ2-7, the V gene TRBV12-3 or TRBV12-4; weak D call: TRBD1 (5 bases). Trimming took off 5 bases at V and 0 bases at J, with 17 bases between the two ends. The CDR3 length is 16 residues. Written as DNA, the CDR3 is TGTGCCAGCAGTGAGTCGGTTAGGGGTCGCTCCTACGAGCAGTACTTC. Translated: CASSESVRGRSYEQYF.

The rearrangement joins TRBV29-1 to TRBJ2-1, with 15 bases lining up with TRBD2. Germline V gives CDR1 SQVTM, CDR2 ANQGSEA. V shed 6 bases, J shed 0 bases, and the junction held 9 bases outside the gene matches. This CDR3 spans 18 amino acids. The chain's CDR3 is CSVTGTSGRPSSYNEQFF. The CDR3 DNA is TGCAGCGTGACCGGGACTAGCGGGAGGCCGAGCTCCTACAATGAGCAGTTCTTC.

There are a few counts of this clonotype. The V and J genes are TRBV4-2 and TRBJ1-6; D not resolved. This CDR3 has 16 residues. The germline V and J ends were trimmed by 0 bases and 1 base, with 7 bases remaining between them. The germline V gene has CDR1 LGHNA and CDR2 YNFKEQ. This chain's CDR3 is CASSQDPVSYNSPLHF. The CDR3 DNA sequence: TGTGCCAGCAGCCAAGATCCGGTGTCCTATAATTCACCCCTCCACTTT.

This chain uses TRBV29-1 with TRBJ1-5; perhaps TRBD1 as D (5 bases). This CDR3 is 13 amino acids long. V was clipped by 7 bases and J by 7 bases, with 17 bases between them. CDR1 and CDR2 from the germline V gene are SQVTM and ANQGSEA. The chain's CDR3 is CSAGAGSGQPQHF. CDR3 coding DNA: TGCAGCGCCGGGGCAGGGTCAGGCCAGCCCCAGCATTTT.

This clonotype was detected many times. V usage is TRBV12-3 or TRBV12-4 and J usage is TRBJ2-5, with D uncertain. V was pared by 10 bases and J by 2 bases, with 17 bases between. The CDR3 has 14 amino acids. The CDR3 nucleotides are TGTGCCACCAGAACCCTTGGAGTACAAGAGACCCAGTACTTC. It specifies CATRTLGVQETQYF.

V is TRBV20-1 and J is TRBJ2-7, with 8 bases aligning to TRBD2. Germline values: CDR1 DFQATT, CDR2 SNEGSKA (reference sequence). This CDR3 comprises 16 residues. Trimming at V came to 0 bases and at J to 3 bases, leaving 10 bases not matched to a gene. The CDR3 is CSARDLREGDNYEQYF. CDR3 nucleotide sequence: TGCAGTGCTAGAGATCTACGGGAGGGGGACAACTACGAGCAGTACTTC.

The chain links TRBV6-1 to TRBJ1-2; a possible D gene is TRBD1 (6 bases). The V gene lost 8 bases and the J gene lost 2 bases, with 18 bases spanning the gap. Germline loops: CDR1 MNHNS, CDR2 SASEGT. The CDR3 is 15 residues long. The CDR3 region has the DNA TGTGCCAGCGGACAAGACCTTACAGGGAACTATGGCTACACCTTC. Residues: CASGQDLTGNYGYTF.

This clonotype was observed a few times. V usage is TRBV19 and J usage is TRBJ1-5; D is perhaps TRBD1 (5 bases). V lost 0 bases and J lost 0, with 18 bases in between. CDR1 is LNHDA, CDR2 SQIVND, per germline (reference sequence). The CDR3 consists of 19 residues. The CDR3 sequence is CASSIDPIGRQGSNQPQHF. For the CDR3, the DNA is TGTGCCAGTAGTATAGACCCCATCGGGAGGCAGGGTAGCAATCAGCCCCAGCATTTT.

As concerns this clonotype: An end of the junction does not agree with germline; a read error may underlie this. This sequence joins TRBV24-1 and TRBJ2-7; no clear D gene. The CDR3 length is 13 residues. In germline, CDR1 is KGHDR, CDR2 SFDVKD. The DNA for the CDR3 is TGTGTCACCAGTGACCACCGCTCCTACGAGCAGTACTTC. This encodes CVTSDHRSYEQYF.

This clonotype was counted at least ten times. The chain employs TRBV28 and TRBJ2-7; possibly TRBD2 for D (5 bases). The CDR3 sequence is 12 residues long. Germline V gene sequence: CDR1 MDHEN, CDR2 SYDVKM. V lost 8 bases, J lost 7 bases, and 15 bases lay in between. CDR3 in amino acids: CASFGPTGEQYF. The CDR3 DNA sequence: TGTGCCAGCTTCGGCCCGACGGGAGAGCAGTACTTC.

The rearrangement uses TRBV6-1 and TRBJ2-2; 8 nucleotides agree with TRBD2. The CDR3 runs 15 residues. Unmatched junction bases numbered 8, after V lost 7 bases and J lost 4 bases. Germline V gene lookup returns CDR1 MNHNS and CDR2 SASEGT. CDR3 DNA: TGTGCCAGCAATACCGGGACTAGAGCCACCGGGGAGCTGTTTTTT. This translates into CASNTGTRATGELFF.

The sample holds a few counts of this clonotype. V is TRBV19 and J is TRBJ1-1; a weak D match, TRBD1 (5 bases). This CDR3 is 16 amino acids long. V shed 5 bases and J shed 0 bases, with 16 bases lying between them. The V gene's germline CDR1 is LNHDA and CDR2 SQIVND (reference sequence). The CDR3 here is CASSLYGAKMNTEAFF. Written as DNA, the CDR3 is TGTGCCAGTAGTCTATATGGGGCGAAAATGAACACTGAAGCTTTCTTT.

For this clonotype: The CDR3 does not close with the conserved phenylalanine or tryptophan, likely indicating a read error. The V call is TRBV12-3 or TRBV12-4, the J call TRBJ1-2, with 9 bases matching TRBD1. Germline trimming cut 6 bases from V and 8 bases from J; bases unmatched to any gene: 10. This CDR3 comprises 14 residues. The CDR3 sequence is CASRASQGAGGYTL. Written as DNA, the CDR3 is TGTGCCAGCAGAGCCTCACAGGGGGCAGGGGGCTACACCCTC.

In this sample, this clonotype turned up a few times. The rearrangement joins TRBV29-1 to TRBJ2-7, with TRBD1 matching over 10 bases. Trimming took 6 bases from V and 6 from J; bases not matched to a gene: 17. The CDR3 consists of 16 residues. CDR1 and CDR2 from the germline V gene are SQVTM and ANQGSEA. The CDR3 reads CSVGDRGISNAGEQYF. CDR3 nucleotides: TGCAGCGTCGGGGACAGGGGCATTTCCAACGCAGGCGAGCAGTACTTC.

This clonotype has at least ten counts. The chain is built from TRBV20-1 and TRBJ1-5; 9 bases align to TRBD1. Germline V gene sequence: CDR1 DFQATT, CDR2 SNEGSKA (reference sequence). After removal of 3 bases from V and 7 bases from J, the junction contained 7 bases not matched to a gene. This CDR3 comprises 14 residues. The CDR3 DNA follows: TGCAGTGCTAGTTGGACAGGGGAGGGGCAGCCCCAGCATTTT. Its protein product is CSASWTGEGQPQHF.

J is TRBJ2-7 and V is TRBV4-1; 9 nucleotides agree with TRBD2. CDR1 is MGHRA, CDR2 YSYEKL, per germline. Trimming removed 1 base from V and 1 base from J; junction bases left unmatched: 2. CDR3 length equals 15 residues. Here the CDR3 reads CASSQVTSGSYEQYF. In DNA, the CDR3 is TGCGCCAGCAGCCAAGTGACTAGCGGATCCTACGAGCAGTACTTC.

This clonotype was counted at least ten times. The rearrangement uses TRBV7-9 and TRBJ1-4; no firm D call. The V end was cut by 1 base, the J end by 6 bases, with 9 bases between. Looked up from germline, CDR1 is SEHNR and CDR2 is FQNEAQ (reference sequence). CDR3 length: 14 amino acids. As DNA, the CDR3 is TGTGCCAGCAGCTTAGGGGGTGGACATGAAAAACTGTTTTTT. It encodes CASSLGGGHEKLFF.

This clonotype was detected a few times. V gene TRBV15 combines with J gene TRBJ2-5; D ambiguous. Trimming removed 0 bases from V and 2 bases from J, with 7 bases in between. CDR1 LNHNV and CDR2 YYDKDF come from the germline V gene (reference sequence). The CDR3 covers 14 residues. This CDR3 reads CATSREGRQETQYF. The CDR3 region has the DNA TGTGCCACCAGCAGAGAGGGCAGACAAGAGACCCAGTACTTC. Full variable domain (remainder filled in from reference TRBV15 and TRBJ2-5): DAMVIQNPRYQVTQFGKPVTLSCSQTLNHNVMYWYQQKSSQAPKLLFHYYDKDFNNEADTPDNFQSRRPNTSFCFLDIRSPGLGDTAMYLCATSREGRQETQYFGPGTRLLVL.

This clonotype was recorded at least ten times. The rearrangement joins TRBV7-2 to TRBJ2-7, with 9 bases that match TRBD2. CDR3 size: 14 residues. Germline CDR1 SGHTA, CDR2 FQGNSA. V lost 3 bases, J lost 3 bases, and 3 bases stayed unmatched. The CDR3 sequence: CASSLGSGSYEQYF. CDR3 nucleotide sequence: TGTGCCAGCAGCTTGGGTAGCGGGAGCTACGAGCAGTACTTC. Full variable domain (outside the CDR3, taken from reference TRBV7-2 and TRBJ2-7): GAGVSQSPSNKVTEKGKDVELRCDPISGHTALYWYRQSLGQGLEFLIYFQGNSAPDKSGLPSDRFSAERTGGSVSTLTIQRTQQEDSAVYLCASSLGSGSYEQYFGPGTRLTVT.

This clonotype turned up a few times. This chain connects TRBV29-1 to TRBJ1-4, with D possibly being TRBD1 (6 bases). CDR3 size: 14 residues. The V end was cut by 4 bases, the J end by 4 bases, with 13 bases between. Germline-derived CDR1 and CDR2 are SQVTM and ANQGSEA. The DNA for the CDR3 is TGCAGCGTTGGGGGTCAGGGGTTTAATGAAAAACTGTTTTTT. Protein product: CSVGGQGFNEKLFF.

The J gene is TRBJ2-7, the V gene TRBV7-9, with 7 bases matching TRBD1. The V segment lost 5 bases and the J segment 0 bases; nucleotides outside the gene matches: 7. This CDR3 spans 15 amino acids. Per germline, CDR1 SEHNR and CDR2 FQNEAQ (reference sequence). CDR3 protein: CASSQPGQNSYEQYF. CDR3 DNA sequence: TGTGCCAGCAGCCAACCGGGACAGAACTCCTACGAGCAGTACTTC.

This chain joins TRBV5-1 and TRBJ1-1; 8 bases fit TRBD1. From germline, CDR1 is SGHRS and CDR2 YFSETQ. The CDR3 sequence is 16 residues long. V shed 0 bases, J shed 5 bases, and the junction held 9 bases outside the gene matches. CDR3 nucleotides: TGCGCCAGCAGCTTGGCCGGGATAACAGGGGGGACTGAAGCTTTCTTT. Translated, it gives CASSLAGITGGTEAFF.